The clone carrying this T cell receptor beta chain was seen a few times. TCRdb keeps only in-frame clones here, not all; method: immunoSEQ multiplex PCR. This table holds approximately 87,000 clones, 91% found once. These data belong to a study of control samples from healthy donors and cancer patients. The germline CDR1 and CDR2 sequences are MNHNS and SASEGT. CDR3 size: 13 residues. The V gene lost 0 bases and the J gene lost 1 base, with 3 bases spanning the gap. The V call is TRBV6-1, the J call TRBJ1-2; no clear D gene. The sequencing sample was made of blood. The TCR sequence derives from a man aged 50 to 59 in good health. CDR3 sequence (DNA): TGTGCCAGCAGTGAAGCCCTTAACTATGGCTACACCTTC. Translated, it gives CASSEALNYGYTF.